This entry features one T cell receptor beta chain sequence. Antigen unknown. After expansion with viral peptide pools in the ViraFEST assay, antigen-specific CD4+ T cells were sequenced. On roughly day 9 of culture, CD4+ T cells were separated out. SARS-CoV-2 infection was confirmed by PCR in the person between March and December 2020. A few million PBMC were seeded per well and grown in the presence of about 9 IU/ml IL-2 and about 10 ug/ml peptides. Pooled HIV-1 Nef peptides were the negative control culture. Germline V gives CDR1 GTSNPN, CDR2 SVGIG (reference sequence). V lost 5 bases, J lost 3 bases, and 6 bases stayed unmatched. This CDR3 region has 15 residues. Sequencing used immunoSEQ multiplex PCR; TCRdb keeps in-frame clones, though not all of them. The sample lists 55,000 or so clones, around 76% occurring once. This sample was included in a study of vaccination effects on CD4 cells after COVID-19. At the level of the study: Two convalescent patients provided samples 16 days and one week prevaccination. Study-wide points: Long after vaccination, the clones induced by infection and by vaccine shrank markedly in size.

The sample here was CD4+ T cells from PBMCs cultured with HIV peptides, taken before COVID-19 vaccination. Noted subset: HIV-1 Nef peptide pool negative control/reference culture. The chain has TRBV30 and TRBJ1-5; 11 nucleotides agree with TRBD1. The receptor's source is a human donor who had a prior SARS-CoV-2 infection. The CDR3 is CAWGGQGAYNQPQHF. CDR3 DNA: TGTGCCTGGGGAGGACAGGGGGCTTACAATCAGCCCCAGCATTTT.